This T cell receptor (beta chain) was recorded in a study of shared clonotypes between healthy human individuals. Points on this clone: Its antigen is currently unknown.

TCRdb's table, derived via immunoSEQ multiplex PCR, lists solely in-frame clones and lacks some. The sample yields roughly 890,000 clones, over 90% seen once. Naive CD8 cells, CD45RO-negative and positively selected for CCR7, excluded terminally differentiated effector memory CD45RA+ cells. Study-level results: Among several donors, roughly 5% of naive CD4 clonotypes were found in common. It was the non-shared clonotypes that had lower generation probabilities than clonotypes shared by all four donors.

Germline V CDR1 and CDR2: MGHDK, SYGVNS. CDR3 length: 15 residues. The V segment lost 5 bases and the J segment 2 bases; nucleotides outside the gene matches: 5. The source is a man aged 30-40 years in good health. The sequenced sample was naive CD8+ T cells sorted from blood. This chain links TRBV25-1 with TRBJ2-2; 7 nucleotides align to TRBD1. CDR3 sequence (DNA): TGTGCCAGCAGTTACCGGGACAGTAACACCGGGGAGCTGTTTTTT. Translating it yields CASSYRDSNTGELFF. Full variable domain (rest looked up from reference TRBV25-1 and TRBJ2-2): EADIYQTPRYLVIGTGKKITLECSQTMGHDKMYWYQQDPGMELHLIHYSYGVNSTEKGDLSSESTVSRIRTEHFPLTLESARPSHTSQYLCASSYRDSNTGELFFGEGSRLTVL.